This T cell receptor (beta chain) emerged from a study of blood T cell repertoires in COVID-19. Assay used: immunoSEQ multiplex PCR; TCRdb lists only in-frame clones, some missing. This table has about 200,000 clones, roughly 90% appearing once. V lost 8 bases and J lost 3; bases outside the gene matches: 6. CDR3 size: 13 residues. The receptor was derived from a woman between 40 and 50 years old with acute or convalescent COVID-19. The chain has TRBV12-3 or TRBV12-4 and TRBJ1-2, with TRBD1 matching over 7 bases. Sequencing was done on a sample of peripheral blood. The CDR3 DNA reads TGTGCCAGCGTTAAGACAGGGCACTATGGCTACACCTTC. This encodes CASVKTGHYGYTF.